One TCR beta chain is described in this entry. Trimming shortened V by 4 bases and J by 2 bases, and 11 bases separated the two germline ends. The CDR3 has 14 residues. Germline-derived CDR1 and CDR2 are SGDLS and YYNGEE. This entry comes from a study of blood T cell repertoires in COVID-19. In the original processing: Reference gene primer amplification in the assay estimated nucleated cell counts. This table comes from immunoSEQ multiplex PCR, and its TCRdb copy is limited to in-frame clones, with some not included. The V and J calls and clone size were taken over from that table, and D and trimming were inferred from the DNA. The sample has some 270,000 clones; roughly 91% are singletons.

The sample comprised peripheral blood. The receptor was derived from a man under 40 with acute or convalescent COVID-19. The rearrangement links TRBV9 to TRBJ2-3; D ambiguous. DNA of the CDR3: TGTGCCAGCAGCCCCCCCCGGTACACAGATACGCAGTATTTT. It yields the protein CASSPPRYTDTQYF. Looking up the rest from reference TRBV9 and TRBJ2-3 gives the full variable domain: DSGVTQTPKHLITATGQRVTLRCSPRSGDLSVYWYQQSLDQGLQFLIQYYNGEERAKGNILERFSAQQFPDLHSELNLSSLELGDSALYFCASSPPRYTDTQYFGPGTRLTVL.